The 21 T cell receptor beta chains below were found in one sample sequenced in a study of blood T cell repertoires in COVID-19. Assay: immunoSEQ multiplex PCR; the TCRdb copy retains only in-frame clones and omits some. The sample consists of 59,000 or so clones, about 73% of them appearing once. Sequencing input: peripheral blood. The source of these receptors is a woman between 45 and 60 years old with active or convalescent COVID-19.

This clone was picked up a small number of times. CDR3 residues: CASSERGQGEYEQYF. The CDR3 DNA reads TGTGCCAGCAGCGAGAGAGGACAGGGAGAATACGAGCAGTACTTC. The chain recombines TRBV9 with TRBJ2-7; TRBD1 agrees at 8 bases. Germline loops: CDR1 SGDLS, CDR2 YYNGEE. The V segment lost 3 bases and the J segment 4 bases; nucleotides outside the gene matches: 9. The CDR3 is 15 amino acids.

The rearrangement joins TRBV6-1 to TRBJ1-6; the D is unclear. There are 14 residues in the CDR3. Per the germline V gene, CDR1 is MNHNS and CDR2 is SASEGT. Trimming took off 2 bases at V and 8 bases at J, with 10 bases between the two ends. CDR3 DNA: TGTGCCAGCAGTGAATTGGTCAGATATTCACCCCTCCACTTT. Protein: CASSELVRYSPLHF.

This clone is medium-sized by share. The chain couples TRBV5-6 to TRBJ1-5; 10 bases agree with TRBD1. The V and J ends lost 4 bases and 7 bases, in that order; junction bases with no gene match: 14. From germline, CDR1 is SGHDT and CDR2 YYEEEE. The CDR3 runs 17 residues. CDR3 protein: CASSSRGTGVSEQPQHF. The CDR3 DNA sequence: TGTGCCAGCAGCAGTCGCGGGACAGGGGTTTCAGAACAGCCCCAGCATTTT.

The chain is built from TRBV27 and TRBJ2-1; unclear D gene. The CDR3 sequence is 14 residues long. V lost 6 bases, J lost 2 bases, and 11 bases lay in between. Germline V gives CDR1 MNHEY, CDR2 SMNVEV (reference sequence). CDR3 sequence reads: CASSPGSAYNEQFF. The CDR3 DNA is TGTGCCAGCAGCCCCGGTTCTGCCTACAATGAGCAGTTCTTC.

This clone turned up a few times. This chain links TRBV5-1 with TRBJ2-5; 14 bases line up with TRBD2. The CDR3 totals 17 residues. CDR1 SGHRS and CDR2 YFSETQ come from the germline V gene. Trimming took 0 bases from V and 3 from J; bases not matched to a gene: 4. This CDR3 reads CASSLGLGLAGEETQYF. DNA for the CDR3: TGCGCCAGCAGCTTGGGGTTGGGACTAGCGGGAGAAGAGACCCAGTACTTC.

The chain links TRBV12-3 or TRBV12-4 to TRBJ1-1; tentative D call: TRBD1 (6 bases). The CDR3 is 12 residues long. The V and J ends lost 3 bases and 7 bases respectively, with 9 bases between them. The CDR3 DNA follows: TGTGCCAGCAGTTTCAGCAGGGGTGAAGCTTTCTTT. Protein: CASSFSRGEAFF.

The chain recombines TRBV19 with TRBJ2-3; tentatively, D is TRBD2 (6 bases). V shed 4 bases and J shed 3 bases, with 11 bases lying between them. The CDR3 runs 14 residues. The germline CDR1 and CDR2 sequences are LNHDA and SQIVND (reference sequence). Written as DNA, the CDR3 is TGTGCCAGTAGTAGGGAGGTTCGGACAGATACGCAGTATTTT. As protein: CASSREVRTDTQYF.

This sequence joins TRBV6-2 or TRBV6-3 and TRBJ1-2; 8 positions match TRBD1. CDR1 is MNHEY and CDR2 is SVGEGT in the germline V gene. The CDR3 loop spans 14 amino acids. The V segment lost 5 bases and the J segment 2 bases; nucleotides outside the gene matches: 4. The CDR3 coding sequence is TGTGCCAGCAGTAATGGACAGGGAAACTATGGCTACACCTTC. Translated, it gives CASSNGQGNYGYTF.

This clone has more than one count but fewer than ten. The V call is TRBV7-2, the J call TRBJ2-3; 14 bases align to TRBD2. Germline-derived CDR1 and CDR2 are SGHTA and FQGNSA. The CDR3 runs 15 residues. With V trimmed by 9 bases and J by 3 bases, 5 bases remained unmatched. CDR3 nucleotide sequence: TGTGCCAGTGGGACTAGCGGGAGCTGGACAGATACGCAGTATTTT. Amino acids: CASGTSGSWTDTQYF.

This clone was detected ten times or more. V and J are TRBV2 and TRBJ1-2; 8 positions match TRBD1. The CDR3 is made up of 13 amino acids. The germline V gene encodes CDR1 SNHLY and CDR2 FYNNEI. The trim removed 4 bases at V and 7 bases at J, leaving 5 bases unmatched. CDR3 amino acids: CASSARTGPGYTF. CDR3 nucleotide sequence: TGTGCCAGCAGTGCAAGGACAGGGCCTGGCTACACCTTC.

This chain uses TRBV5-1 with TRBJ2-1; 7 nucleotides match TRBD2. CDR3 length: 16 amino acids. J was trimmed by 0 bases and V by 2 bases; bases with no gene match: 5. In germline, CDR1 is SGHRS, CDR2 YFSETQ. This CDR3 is CASSFSGRSSYNEQFF. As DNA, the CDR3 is TGCGCCAGCAGCTTTAGCGGGCGGAGCTCCTACAATGAGCAGTTCTTC.

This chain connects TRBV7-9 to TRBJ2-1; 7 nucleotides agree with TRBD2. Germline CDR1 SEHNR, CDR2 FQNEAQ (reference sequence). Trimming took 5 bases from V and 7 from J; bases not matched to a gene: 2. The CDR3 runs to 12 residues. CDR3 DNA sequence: TGTGCCAGCAGCCTTAGCGGGAATGAGCAGTTCTTC. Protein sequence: CASSLSGNEQFF. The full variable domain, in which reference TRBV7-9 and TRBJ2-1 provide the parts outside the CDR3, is DTGVSQNPRHKITKRGQNVTFRCDPISEHNRLYWYRQTLGQGPEFLTYFQNEAQLEKSRLLSDRFSAERPKGSFSTLEIQRTEQGDSAMYLCASSLSGNEQFFGPGTRLTVL.

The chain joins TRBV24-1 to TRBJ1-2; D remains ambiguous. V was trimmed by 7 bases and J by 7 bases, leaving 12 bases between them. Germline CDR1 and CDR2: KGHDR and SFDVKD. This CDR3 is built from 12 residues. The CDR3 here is CATSRGGGGYTF. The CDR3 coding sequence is TGTGCCACCAGCCGAGGCGGAGGTGGCTACACCTTC.

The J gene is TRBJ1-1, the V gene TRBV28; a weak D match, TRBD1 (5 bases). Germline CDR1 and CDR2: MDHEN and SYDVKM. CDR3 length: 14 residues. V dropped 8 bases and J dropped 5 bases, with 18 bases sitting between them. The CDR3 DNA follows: TGTGCCAGCGGCCTCTCCTGGGGGGATACTGAAGCTTTCTTT. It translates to CASGLSWGDTEAFF.

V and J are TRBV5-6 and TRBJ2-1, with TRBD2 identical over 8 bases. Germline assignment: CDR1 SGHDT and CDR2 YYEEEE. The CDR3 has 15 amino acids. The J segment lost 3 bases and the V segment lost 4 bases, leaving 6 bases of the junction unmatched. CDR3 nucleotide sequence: TGTGCCAGCAGCCTACTAGCGGCCTACTACAATGAGCAGTTCTTC. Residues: CASSLLAAYYNEQFF. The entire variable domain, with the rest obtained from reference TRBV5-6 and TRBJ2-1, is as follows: DAGVTQSPTHLIKTRGQQVTLRCSPKSGHDTVSWYQQALGQGPQFIFQYYEEEERQRGNFPDRFSGHQFPNYSSELNVNALLLGDSALYLCASSLLAAYYNEQFFGPGTRLTVL.

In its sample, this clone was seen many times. In DNA form, the CDR3 reads TGTGCCAGCAGTCCAGACTACTCCAAACACTACGAGCAGTACTTC. This gives the protein CASSPDYSKHYEQYF. This chain uses TRBV2 with TRBJ2-7; D is perhaps TRBD2 (5 bases). The germline CDR1 and CDR2 sequences are SNHLY and FYNNEI. CDR3 length equals 15 residues. The V end lost 5 bases, the J end lost 3 bases, and 17 bases lay between the germline ends. Variable domain in full (rest from reference TRBV2 and TRBJ2-7): EPEVTQTPSHQVTQMGQEVILRCVPISNHLYFYWYRQILGQKVEFLVSFYNNEISEKSEIFDDQFSVERPDGSNFTLKIRSTKLEDSAMYFCASSPDYSKHYEQYFGPGTRLTVT.

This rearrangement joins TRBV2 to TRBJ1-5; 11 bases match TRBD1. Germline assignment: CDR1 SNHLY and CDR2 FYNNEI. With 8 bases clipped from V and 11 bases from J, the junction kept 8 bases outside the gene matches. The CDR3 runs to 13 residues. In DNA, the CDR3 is TGTGCCAGCTGTATGGGACAGGGGGATTCCCAGCATTTT. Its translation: CASCMGQGDSQHF.

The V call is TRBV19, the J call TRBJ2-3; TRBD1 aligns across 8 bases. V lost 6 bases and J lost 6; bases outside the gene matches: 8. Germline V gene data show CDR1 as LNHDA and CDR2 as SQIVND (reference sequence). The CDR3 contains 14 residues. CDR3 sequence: CASSPGGAADTQYF. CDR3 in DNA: TGTGCCAGTAGCCCAGGGGGCGCGGCCGATACGCAGTATTTT.

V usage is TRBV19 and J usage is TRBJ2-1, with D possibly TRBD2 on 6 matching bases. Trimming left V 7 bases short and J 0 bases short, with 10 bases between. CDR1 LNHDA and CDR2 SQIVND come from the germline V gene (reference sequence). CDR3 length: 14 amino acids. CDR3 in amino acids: CASKNGGSYNEQFF. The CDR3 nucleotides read TGTGCCAGTAAGAACGGGGGCTCCTACAATGAGCAGTTCTTC.

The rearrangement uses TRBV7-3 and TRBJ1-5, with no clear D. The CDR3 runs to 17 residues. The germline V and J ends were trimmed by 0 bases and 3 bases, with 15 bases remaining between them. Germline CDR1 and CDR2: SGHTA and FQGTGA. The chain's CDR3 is CASSLTRKRALNQPQHF. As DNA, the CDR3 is TGTGCCAGCAGCTTAACACGTAAGAGGGCTCTCAATCAGCCCCAGCATTTT.

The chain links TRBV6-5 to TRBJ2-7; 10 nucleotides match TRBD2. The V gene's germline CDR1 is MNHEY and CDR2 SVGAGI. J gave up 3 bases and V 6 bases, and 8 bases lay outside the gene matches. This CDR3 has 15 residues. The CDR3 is CASRPILAGIYEQYF. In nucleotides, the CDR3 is TGTGCCAGCAGACCGATACTAGCGGGAATCTACGAGCAGTACTTC.